This paragraph reports one TCR beta chain. Its antigen is not yet known. No base qualities exist here, and no much larger clone lies one base off it. To prepare the library, the immunoSEQ multiplex PCR assay was applied. TCRdb carries this immuneACCESS record with in-frame sequences only. Its versions omit some clonotypes, under half of them owing to an unresolved V gene in the studies checked, with the rest unexplained. Here the sample has about 98,000 clones; 75% to 90% occur a single time. The top ten clones comprise roughly 2% of the sample. The data were taken from a study of preoperative IRX-2 immunotherapy in early breast cancer (dated by TCRdb to between 2018 and 2021). The treatment or condition label of this sample denotes: preoperative locoregional IRX-2 cytokine immunotherapy. The samples were obtained from a phase Ib study that tested preoperative, locoregional IRX-2 cytokine immunotherapy designed to prime immune responses. The donors were early-stage breast cancer patients who were given IRX-2 prior to surgery.

V loses 6 bases, J loses 3 bases, and the germline ends lie 14 bases apart. Including the terminal cysteine and phenylalanine, the CDR3 comprises 13 residues. This entry keeps only the CDR3 DNA: 39 bases, framed from base 1. CDR1 and CDR2 (SQVTM, ANQGSEA) derive from the germline V gene. The receptor was isolated from a human donor with breast cancer. The specimen was tumor tissue, collected after IRX-2 immunotherapy. The rearrangement joined TRBV29-1 to TRBJ1-2; no D gene can be assigned with confidence. The sequenced DNA is TGCAGCGTCGCTGTCGGGGATTACTATGGCTACACCTTC. Its protein reads: CSVAVGDYYGYTF.